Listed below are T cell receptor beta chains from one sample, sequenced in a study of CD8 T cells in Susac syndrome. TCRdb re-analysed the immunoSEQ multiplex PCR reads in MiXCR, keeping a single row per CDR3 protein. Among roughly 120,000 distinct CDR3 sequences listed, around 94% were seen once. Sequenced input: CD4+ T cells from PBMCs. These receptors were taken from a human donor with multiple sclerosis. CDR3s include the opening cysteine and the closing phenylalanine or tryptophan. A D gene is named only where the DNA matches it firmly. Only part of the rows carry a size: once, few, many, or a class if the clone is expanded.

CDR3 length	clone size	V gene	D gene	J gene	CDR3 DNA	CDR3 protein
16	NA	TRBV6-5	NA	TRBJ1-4	TGTGCCAGCAGTTACTCGGGTTTAGCAACTAATGAAAAACTGTTTTTT	CASSYSGLATNEKLFF
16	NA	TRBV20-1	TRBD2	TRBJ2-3	TGCAGTGCTAGCGTATCCGGGGGGGCTTACACAGATACGCAGTATTTT	CSASVSGGAYTDTQYF
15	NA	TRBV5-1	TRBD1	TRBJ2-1	TGCGCCAGCGAGAAAACAGGGGGGTCCTACAATGAGCAGTTCTTC	CASEKTGGSYNEQFF
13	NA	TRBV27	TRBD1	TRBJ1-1	TGTGCCAGCAGTCCGAAGGGACAGCCTGAAGCTTTCTTT	CASSPKGQPEAFF
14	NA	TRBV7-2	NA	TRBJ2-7	TGTGCCAGCAGGAGAGGAGGGATCTCCTACGAGCAGTACTTC	CASRRGGISYEQYF
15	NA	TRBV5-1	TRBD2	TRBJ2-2	TGCGCCAGCAGCCAGATAGCGGGACCAGGCGGGGAGCTGTTTTTT	CASSQIAGPGGELFF
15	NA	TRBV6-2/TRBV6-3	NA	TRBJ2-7	TGTGCCAGCAGTTACTCGCTCACGGACATCTTCGAGCAGTACTTC	CASSYSLTDIFEQYF
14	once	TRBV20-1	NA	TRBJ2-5	TGCAGTGCTAGAGGTCGGGGCTCCGGGGAGACCCAGTACTTC	CSARGRGSGETQYF
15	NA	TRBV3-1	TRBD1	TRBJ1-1	TGTGCCAGCAGCCCCTGGACAGGGGGAAAAACTGAAGCTTTCTTT	CASSPWTGGKTEAFF
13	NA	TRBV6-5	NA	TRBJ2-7	TGTGCCAGCAACTTCGGCCAGCTGGGGGAGCAGTACTTC	CASNFGQLGEQYF
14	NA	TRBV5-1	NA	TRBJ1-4	TGCGCCAGCAGGCCCGCTGACAGAGCGGAAAAACTGTTTTTT	CASRPADRAEKLFF
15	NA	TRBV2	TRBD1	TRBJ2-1	TGTGCCAGCAGTGAAGTCCGGACAGGGTCGAATGAGCAGTTCTTC	CASSEVRTGSNEQFF
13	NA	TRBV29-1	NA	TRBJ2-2	TGCAGCGTTCAACCCTCGAACACCGGGGAGCTGTTTTTT	CSVQPSNTGELFF
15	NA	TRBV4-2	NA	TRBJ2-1	TGTGCCAGCAGCCAAGATGACCTCCAAGTAAATGAGCAGTTCTTC	CASSQDDLQVNEQFF
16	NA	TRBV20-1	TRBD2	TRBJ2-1	TGCAGTGCCAACAACCTAGCGGGGGGCTCCTACAATGAGCAGTTCTTC	CSANNLAGGSYNEQFF
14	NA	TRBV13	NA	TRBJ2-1	TGTGCCAGCAGCTTGAGGAACAGGGACAATGAGCAGTTCTTC	CASSLRNRDNEQFF
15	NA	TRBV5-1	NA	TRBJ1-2	TGCGCCAGCAGCTTGGCGTTTGGGGCTAACTATGGCTACACCTTC	CASSLAFGANYGYTF
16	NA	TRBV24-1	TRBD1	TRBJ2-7	TGTGCCACCAGCCCTGGGACAGGAGCTTGGGATGAGGAGCAGTACTTC	CATSPGTGAWDEEQYF
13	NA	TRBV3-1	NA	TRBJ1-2	TGTGCCAGCAGCCAAGATAGAGTTTCTGGCTACACCTTC	CASSQDRVSGYTF
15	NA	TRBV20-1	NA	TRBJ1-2	TGCAGTGCCCGAATGAGCTCTAGGGGCTACTATGGCTACACCTTC	CSARMSSRGYYGYTF
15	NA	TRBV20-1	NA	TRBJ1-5	TGCAGTGCTAGACCGGCGGGGTATAGCAATCAGCCCCAGCATTTT	CSARPAGYSNQPQHF
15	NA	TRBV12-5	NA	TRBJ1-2	TGTGCTAGTGGTTTGGTGCCCGGGGCCCCCTATGGCTACACCTTC	CASGLVPGAPYGYTF
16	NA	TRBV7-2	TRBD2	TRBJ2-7	TGTGCCAGCAGCACCACGACTAGCGGGGGGGCCTACGAGCAGTACTTC	CASSTTTSGGAYEQYF
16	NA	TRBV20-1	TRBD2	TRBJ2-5	TGCAGTGCTAGATCAATCCTCCAGGGACTAGCAGAGACCCAGTACTTC	CSARSILQGLAETQYF
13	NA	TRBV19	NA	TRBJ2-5	TGTGCCAGTAAGAAGGGTAGACAAGAGACCCAGTACTTC	CASKKGRQETQYF
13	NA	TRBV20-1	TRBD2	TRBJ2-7	TGCAGTGCCGGGGCTAGCGGGACCTACGAGCAGTACTTC	CSAGASGTYEQYF
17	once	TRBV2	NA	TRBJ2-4	TGTGCCAGCAGTGCAGAACAGGGTTTCAACGTCAAAAACATTCAGTACTTC	CASSAEQGFNVKNIQYF
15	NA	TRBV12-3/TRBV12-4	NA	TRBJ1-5	TGTGCCAGCAGTCCCGGACAGAACCTCAATCAGCCCCAGCATTTT	CASSPGQNLNQPQHF
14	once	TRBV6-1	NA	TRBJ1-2	TGTGCCAGCAGTGCGGGTGGAAGTCACTATGGCTACACCTTC	CASSAGGSHYGYTF
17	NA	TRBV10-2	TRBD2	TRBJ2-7	TGCGCCAGCAGTGATCCCGGGACTAGCGGGACCCCCGTCAAGCAGTACTTC	CASSDPGTSGTPVKQYF
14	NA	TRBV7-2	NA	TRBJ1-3	TGTGCCAGCAGCTTAGGGGCCTCTGGAAACACCATATATTTT	CASSLGASGNTIYF
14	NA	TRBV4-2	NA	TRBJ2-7	TGTGCCAGCAGCCAACCGGGACCACTCTACGAGCAGTACTTC	CASSQPGPLYEQYF
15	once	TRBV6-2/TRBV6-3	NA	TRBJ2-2	TGTGCCAGCAGTTACTCGGGCAGTAACACCGGGGAGCTGTTTTTT	CASSYSGSNTGELFF